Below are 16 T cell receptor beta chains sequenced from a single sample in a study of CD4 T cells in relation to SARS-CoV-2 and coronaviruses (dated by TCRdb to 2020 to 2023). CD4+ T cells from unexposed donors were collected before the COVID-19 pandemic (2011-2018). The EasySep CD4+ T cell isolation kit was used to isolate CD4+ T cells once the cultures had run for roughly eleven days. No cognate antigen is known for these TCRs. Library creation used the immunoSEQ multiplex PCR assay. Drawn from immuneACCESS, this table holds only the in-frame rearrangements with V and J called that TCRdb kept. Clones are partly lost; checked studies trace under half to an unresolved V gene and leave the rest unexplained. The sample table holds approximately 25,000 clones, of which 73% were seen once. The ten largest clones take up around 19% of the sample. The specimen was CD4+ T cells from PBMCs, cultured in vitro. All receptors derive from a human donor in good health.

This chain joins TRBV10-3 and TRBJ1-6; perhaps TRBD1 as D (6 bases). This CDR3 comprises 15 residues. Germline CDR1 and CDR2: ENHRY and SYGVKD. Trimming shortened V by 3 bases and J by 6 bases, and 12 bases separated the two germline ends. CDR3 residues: CAISDQGRGNSPLHF. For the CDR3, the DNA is TGTGCCATCAGTGACCAGGGGAGAGGTAATTCACCCCTCCACTTT.

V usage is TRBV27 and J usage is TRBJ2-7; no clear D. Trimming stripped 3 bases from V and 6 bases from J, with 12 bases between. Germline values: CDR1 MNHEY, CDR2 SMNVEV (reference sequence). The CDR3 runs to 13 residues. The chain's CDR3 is CASSFGQKREQYF. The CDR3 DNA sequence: TGTGCCAGCAGTTTTGGGCAGAAGCGCGAGCAGTACTTC.

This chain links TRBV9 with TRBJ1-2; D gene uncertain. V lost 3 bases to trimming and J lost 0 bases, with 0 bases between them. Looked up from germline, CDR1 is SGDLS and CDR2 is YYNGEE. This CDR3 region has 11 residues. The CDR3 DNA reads TGTGCCAGCAGCGCTAACTATGGCTACACCTTC. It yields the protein CASSANYGYTF.

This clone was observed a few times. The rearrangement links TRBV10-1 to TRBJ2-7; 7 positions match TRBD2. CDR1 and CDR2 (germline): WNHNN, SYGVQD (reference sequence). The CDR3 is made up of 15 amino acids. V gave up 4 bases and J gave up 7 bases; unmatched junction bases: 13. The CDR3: CASSGVGLADGEQYF. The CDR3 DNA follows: TGCGCCAGCAGTGGAGTGGGCCTAGCGGATGGAGAGCAGTACTTC.

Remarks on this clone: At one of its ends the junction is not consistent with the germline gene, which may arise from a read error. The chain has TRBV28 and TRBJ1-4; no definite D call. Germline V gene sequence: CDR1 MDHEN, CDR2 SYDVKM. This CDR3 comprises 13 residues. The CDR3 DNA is TGTGCCAGTATGGGTTCTCCTAAGGAAAAACTGTTTTTT. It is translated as CASMGSPKEKLFF.

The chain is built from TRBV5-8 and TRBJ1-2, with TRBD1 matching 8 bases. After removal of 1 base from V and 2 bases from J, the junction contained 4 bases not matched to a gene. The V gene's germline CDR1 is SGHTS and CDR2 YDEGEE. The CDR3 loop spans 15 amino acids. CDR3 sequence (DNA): TGTGCCAGCAGCTTGTTACAGGGGGGAAACTATGGCTACACCTTC. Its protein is CASSLLQGGNYGYTF.

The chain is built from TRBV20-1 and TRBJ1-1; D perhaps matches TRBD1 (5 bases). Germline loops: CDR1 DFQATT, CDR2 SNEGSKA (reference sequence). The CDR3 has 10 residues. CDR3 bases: TGCATTCATCAGGGAACTGAAGCTTTCTTT. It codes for CIHQGTEAFF.

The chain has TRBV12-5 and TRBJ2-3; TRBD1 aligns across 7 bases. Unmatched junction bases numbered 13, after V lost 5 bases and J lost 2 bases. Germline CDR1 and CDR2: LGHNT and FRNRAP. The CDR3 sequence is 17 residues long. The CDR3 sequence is CASGRRDGTEYTDTQYF. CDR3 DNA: TGTGCTAGTGGTCGGAGAGATGGGACAGAGTACACAGATACGCAGTATTTT. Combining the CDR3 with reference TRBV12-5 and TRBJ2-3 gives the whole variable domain DARVTQTPRHKVTEMGQEVTMRCQPILGHNTVFWYRQTMMQGLELLAYFRNRAPLDDSGMPKDRFSAEMPDATLATLKIQPSEPRDSAVYFCASGRRDGTEYTDTQYFGPGTRLTVL.

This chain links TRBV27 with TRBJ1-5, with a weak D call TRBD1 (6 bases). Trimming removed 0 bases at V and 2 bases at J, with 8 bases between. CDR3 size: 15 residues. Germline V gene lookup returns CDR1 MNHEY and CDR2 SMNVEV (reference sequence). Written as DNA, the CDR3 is TGTGCCAGCAGTTTATCGTGGGGGCGCAATCAGCCCCAGCATTTT. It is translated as CASSLSWGRNQPQHF.

DNA of the CDR3: TGTGCCAGCAGCTTAATGGGAGTGCAAGATACGCAGTATTTT. Protein product: CASSLMGVQDTQYF. V usage is TRBV11-1 and J usage is TRBJ2-3; maybe TRBD2 (5 bases). V was pared by 2 bases and J by 5 bases, with 11 bases between. Per the germline V gene, CDR1 is SGHAT and CDR2 is FQDESV (reference sequence). This CDR3 has 14 residues.

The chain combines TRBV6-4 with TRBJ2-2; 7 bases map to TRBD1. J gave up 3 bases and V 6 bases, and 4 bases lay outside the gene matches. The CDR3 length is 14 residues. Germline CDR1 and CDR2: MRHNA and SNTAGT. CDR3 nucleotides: TGTGCCAGCAGCGCAGGACAGGACACCGGGGAGCTGTTTTTT. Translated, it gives CASSAGQDTGELFF.

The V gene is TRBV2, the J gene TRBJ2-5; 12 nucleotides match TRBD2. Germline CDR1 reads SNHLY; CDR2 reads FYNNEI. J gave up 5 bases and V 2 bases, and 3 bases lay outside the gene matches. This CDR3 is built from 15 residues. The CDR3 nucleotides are TGTGCCAGCAGTGAACTAGCGGGAGGGGCGGAGACCCAGTACTTC. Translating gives CASSELAGGAETQYF.

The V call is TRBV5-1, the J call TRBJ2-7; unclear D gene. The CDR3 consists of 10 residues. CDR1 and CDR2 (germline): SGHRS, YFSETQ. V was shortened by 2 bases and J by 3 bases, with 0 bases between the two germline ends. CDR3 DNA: TGCGCCAGCAGCTTCTACGAGCAGTACTTC. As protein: CASSFYEQYF.

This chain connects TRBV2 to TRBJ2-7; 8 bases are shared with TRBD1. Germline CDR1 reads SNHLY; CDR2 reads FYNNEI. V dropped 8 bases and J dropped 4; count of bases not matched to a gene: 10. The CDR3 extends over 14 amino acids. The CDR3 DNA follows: TGTGCCAGCTTCCCCAGGGGGCGCGCGTACGAGCAGTACTTC. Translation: CASFPRGRAYEQYF. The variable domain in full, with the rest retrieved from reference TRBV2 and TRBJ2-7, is EPEVTQTPSHQVTQMGQEVILRCVPISNHLYFYWYRQILGQKVEFLVSFYNNEISEKSEIFDDQFSVERPDGSNFTLKIRSTKLEDSAMYFCASFPRGRAYEQYFGPGTRLTVT.

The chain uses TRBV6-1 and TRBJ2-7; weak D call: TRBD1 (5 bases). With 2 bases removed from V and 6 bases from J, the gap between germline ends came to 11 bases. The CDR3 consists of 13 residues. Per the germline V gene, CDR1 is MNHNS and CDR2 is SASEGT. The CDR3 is CASSESRASEQYF. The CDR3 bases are TGTGCCAGCAGTGAAAGCAGGGCCTCCGAGCAGTACTTC.

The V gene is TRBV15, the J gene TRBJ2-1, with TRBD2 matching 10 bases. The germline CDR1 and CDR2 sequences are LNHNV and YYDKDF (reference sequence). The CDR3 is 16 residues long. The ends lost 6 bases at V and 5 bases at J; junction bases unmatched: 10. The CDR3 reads CATSISSGSLHNEQFF. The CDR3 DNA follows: TGTGCCACCAGTATTTCTAGCGGGAGTCTCCACAATGAGCAGTTCTTC.